A single T cell receptor (beta chain) is shown here with its context. Its antigen is unknown. This table comes from immunoSEQ multiplex PCR, and its TCRdb copy is limited to in-frame clones, with some not included. This sample carries about 11,000 clones, approximately 69% of them seen once, and the ten largest clones take approximately 9.4%. The length of the CDR3 is 13 residues. CDR1 SGHTA and CDR2 FQGNSA come from the germline V gene. V was cut by 2 bases and J by 6 bases, with 11 bases left in between. The sample is drawn from a study of somatic mutations in cytotoxic T cells in rheumatoid arthritis. Across the study: Flow sorting yielded some V beta antibody-stained T-cell populations at nearly 100% purity, among them V beta1+ cells sequenced for TCRB. Whole-study results and caveats: Between rheumatoid arthritis patients and age-matched healthy controls, CD8+ T-cell clonality showed no significant difference.

Positive magnetic bead selection isolated CD4+ and CD8+ cells, and flow cytometry checked purity. This receptor was obtained from a man in his sixties or seventies in good health. The chain combines TRBV7-2 with TRBJ2-7; D ambiguous. The source material was CD8+ T cells sorted from blood. The CDR3 is CASSLLTQSEQYF. The CDR3 DNA reads as TGTGCCAGCAGCTTATTAACCCAGAGCGAGCAGTACTTC.